Described below is a single T cell receptor (beta chain) sequence and its context. What it recognizes is unknown. This sample is part of a study of Ad26.COV2.S vaccination and SARS-CoV-2 variants. Points from the study as a whole: Comparability of non-spike TCR breadth was observed across vaccine and placebo recipients.

Described treatment: 15 to 20 received Ad26.COV2.S at low or high dose, single or two shots; roughly five received placebo; per-sample allocation not given. All samples were drawn on day 63, counting from the first vaccine or placebo injection. Its platform was an Ad26 vector, and its expressed antigen was Wuhan-strain SARS-CoV-2 spike. Libraries were prepared by immunoSEQ multiplex PCR; TCRdb keeps only in-frame clonotypes and omits some of them. Among more than 300,000 clones listed, approximately 86% were seen once. The starting material was peripheral blood, obtained in a trial of Ad26.COV2.S vaccine versus placebo. This clonotype was obtained from a person aged 18-65 years who received the Ad26.COV2.S COVID-19 vaccine or a placebo.

The CDR3 is CASSTRQGATEAFF. CDR3 in DNA: TGTGCCAGTAGTACAAGACAGGGGGCGACTGAAGCTTTCTTT. The J gene is TRBJ1-1, the V gene TRBV19; TRBD1 agrees at 10 bases. This CDR3 contains 14 residues. V shed 4 bases and J 5 bases; nucleotides not matched to a gene: 4. Germline loops: CDR1 LNHDA, CDR2 SQIVND (reference sequence).